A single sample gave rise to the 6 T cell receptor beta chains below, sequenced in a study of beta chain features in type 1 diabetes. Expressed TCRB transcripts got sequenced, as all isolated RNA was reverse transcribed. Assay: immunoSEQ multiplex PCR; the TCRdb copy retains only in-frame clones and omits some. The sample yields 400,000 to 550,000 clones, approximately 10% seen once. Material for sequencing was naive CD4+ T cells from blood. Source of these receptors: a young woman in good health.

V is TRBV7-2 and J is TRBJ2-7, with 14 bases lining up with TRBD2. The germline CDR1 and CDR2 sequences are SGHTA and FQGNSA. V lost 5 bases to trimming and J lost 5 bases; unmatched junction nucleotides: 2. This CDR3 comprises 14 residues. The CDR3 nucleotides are TGTGCCAGCAGCCGACTAGCGGGAGGGAACGAGCAGTACTTC. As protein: CASSRLAGGNEQYF.

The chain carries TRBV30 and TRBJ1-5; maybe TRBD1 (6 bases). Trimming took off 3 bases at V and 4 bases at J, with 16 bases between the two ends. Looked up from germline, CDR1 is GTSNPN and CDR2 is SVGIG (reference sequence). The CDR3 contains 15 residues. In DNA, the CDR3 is TGTGCCTGGAGCCGTGAACTAGGGGGGAATCAGCCCCAGCATTTT. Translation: CAWSRELGGNQPQHF.

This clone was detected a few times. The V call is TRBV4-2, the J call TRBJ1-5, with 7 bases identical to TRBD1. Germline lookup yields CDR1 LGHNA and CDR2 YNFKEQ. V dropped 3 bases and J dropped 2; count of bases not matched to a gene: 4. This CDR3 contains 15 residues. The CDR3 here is CASSQTGTGNQPQHF. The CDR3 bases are TGTGCCAGCAGCCAGACAGGGACAGGCAATCAGCCCCAGCATTTT.

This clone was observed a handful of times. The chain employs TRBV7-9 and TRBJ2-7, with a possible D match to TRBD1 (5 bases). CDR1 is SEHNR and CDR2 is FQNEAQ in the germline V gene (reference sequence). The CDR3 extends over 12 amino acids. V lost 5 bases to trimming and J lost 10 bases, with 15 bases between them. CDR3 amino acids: CASSEPWGRQYV. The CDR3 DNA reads TGTGCCAGCAGCGAACCCTGGGGCAGACAGTACGTC.

The DNA for the CDR3 is TGTGCCAGCAGCTTAGTTGGGGCTCGGAGCTACGAGCAGTACTTC. It is translated as CASSLVGARSYEQYF. The V call is TRBV7-9, the J call TRBJ2-7, with D possibly being TRBD1 (5 bases). Germline assignment: CDR1 SEHNR and CDR2 FQNEAQ (reference sequence). The CDR3 spans 15 residues. V lost 1 base and J lost 3, with 13 bases in between. Full variable domain (remainder filled in from reference TRBV7-9 and TRBJ2-7): DTGVSQNPRHKITKRGQNVTFRCDPISEHNRLYWYRQTLGQGPEFLTYFQNEAQLEKSRLLSDRFSAERPKGSFSTLEIQRTEQGDSAMYLCASSLVGARSYEQYFGPGTRLTVT.

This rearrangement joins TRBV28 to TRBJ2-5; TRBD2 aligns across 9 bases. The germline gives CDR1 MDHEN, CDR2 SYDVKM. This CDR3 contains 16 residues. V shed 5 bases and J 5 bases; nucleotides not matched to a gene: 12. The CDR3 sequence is CASSPHASGEGETQYF. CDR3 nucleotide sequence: TGTGCCAGCAGTCCCCACGCTAGCGGGGAAGGGGAGACCCAGTACTTC.